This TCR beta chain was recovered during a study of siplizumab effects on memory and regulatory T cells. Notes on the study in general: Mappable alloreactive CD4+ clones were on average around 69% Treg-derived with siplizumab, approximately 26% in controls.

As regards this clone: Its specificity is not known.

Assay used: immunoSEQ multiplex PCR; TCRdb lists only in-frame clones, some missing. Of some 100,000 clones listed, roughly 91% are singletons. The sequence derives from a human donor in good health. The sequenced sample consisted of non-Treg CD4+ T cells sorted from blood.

CDR3 DNA sequence: TGCGCCAGCAGTGAGGGCCGCTACGAGCAGTACTTC. It yields the protein CASSEGRYEQYF. V is TRBV10-2 and J is TRBJ2-7; D is undetermined. Trimming pared 2 bases from V and 3 bases from J, leaving 5 bases between. CDR1 WSHSY and CDR2 SAAADI come from the germline V gene. This CDR3 contains 12 residues.